Listed here are 21 T cell receptor beta chains from one sample, sequenced in a study of blood T cell repertoires in COVID-19. Profiled with immunoSEQ multiplex PCR; TCRdb holds only in-frame clones, not every one. The sample yields under 200,000 clones, around 83% seen once. Material for sequencing was peripheral blood. The source is a woman in her 70s who had recovered from COVID-19.

The chain recombines TRBV2 with TRBJ2-7; 7 nucleotides match TRBD1. After removal of 1 base from V and 1 base from J, the junction contained 1 base not matched to a gene. The CDR3 sequence is 14 residues long. CDR1 and CDR2 (germline): SNHLY, FYNNEI. The CDR3 sequence: CASSEGGQSYEQYF. The CDR3 DNA sequence: TGTGCCAGCAGTGAAGGGGGACAGTCCTACGAGCAGTACTTC.

V gene TRBV5-4 combines with J gene TRBJ1-4; 8 positions match TRBD1. The germline CDR1 and CDR2 sequences are SGHNT and YYREEE (reference sequence). The V segment lost 2 bases and the J segment 5 bases; nucleotides outside the gene matches: 11. CDR3 size: 17 residues. DNA of the CDR3: TGTGCCAGCAGCTTCCGACGACCAGGGGGCGGGAATGAAAAACTGTTTTTT. Translation gives CASSFRRPGGGNEKLFF.

This chain links TRBV7-8 with TRBJ2-7; 7 bases align to TRBD2. With V trimmed by 1 base and J by 0 bases, 3 bases remained unmatched. This CDR3 is built from 15 residues. Per germline, CDR1 SGHVS and CDR2 FQNEAQ. This chain's CDR3 is CASSLGLAVSYEQYF. CDR3 nucleotide sequence: TGTGCCAGCAGCTTAGGGCTAGCGGTCTCCTACGAGCAGTACTTC.

The V gene is TRBV4-1, the J gene TRBJ2-7; 8 nucleotides agree with TRBD1. Looked up from germline, CDR1 is MGHRA and CDR2 is YSYEKL. The CDR3 runs 17 residues. With 0 bases clipped from V and 7 bases from J, the junction kept 14 bases outside the gene matches. CDR3 bases: TGCGCCAGCAGCCAAGACCCCGGACAGGGTGTCCCATGGGAGCAGTACTTC. This gives the protein CASSQDPGQGVPWEQYF.

V and J are TRBV5-4 and TRBJ2-1, with 8 bases matching TRBD2. The J segment lost 10 bases and the V segment lost 4 bases, leaving 7 bases of the junction unmatched. The CDR3 spans 13 residues. Germline V gene data show CDR1 as SGHNT and CDR2 as YYREEE (reference sequence). The DNA for the CDR3 is TGTGCCAGCAGCCAGGATCGGGGGGGGGAGCAGTTCTTC. It is translated as CASSQDRGGEQFF.

This clone was counted many times. The chain joins TRBV2 to TRBJ2-7, with D perhaps matching TRBD1 (5 bases). Between the trimmed V and J ends, which lost 6 bases and 2 bases, there was a span of 11 bases. The CDR3 extends over 13 amino acids. CDR1 SNHLY and CDR2 FYNNEI come from the germline V gene. The CDR3 DNA reads TGTGCCAGCAGCTTAAAGGGGACCTACGAGCAGTACTTC. It encodes CASSLKGTYEQYF.

The chain joins TRBV5-1 to TRBJ2-2, with D hard to call. Germline V lookup: CDR1 SGHRS, CDR2 YFSETQ. V lost 1 base to trimming and J lost 9 bases, with 10 bases between them. This CDR3 contains 13 residues. DNA of the CDR3: TGCGCCAGCAGCTTGAGTCCCAGAAGGGAGCTGTTTTTT. Translated, it gives CASSLSPRRELFF.

This chain connects TRBV7-9 to TRBJ1-1; the match to TRBD1 covers 7 bases. From germline, CDR1 is SEHNR and CDR2 FQNEAQ (reference sequence). The V segment lost 5 bases and the J segment 4 bases; nucleotides outside the gene matches: 10. The CDR3 extends over 15 amino acids. The CDR3 region has the DNA TGTGCCAGCAGCACCCACCCCGACAGGGCCACTGAAGCTTTCTTT. This encodes CASSTHPDRATEAFF.

This clone came up once. The rearrangement joins TRBV7-2 to TRBJ1-2; D not certain. Trimming stripped 5 bases from V and 2 bases from J, with 9 bases between. This CDR3 is 13 amino acids long. Germline V gene sequence: CDR1 SGHTA, CDR2 FQGNSA. CDR3 nucleotide sequence: TGTGCCAGCAGCCCCCCCAGGAACTATGGCTACACCTTC. Protein: CASSPPRNYGYTF.

In its sample, this clone was seen once. V gene TRBV30 combines with J gene TRBJ2-7; 11 bases are a match to TRBD1. Germline V gene sequence: CDR1 GTSNPN, CDR2 SVGIG (reference sequence). CDR3 length: 11 amino acids. V gave up 8 bases and J gave up 5 bases; unmatched junction bases: 2. As DNA, the CDR3 is TGTGCCGGGGACAGGGGGGACGAGCAGTACTTC. This gives the protein CAGDRGDEQYF.

The CDR3 sequence: CASSPDWNNEQFF. DNA for the CDR3: TGTGCCAGCAGCCCCGACTGGAACAATGAGCAGTTCTTC. The chain combines TRBV5-5 with TRBJ2-1; D not resolved. This CDR3 comprises 13 residues. Germline CDR1 and CDR2: SGHKS and YYEKEE (reference sequence). V was pared by 4 bases and J by 5 bases, with 10 bases between.

The chain links TRBV7-8 to TRBJ2-2; D is possibly TRBD1 (5 bases). Germline CDR1 is SGHVS and CDR2 is FQNEAQ. With 1 base removed from V and 3 bases from J, the gap between germline ends came to 9 bases. The CDR3 is made up of 15 amino acids. The chain's CDR3 is CASSLGAGHTGELFF. The CDR3 coding sequence is TGTGCCAGCAGCTTAGGGGCAGGGCACACCGGGGAGCTGTTTTTT. Full variable domain (remainder filled in from reference TRBV7-8 and TRBJ2-2): GAGVSQSPRYKVAKRGQDVALRCDPISGHVSLFWYQQALGQGPEFLTYFQNEAQLDKSGLPSDRFFAERPEGSVSTLKIQRTQQEDSAVYLCASSLGAGHTGELFFGEGSRLTVL.

This clone was observed a handful of times. The CDR3 bases are TGTGCCAGCAGCTTAGGGGCTAGCGGGGGAGAGCAGTTCTTC. It is translated as CASSLGASGGEQFF. This rearrangement joins TRBV7-6 to TRBJ2-1, with TRBD2 identical over 10 bases. The CDR3 is 14 amino acids. Germline V gives CDR1 SGHVS, CDR2 FNYEAQ. With V trimmed by 1 base and J by 10 bases, 4 bases remained unmatched. Complete variable domain (other parts from reference TRBV7-6 and TRBJ2-1): GAGVSQSPRYKVTKRGQDVALRCDPISGHVSLYWYRQALGQGPEFLTYFNYEAQQDKSGLPNDRFSAERPEGSISTLTIQRTEQRDSAMYRCASSLGASGGEQFFGPGTRLTVL.

This chain joins TRBV9 and TRBJ1-2; TRBD1 might be the D (6 bases). With 5 bases removed from V and 4 bases from J, the gap between germline ends came to 21 bases. Germline V gene lookup returns CDR1 SGDLS and CDR2 YYNGEE. CDR3 length: 16 amino acids. The CDR3 here is CASSPQGNWVSYGYTF. CDR3 DNA: TGTGCCAGCAGTCCCCAGGGGAACTGGGTCTCCTATGGCTACACCTTC.

In regard to this clone: The same CDR3 can be traced to other DNA sequences in this sample. The V and J genes are TRBV4-1 and TRBJ2-3; D unclear. V was pared by 3 bases and J by 1 base, with 8 bases between. Germline V gene lookup returns CDR1 MGHRA and CDR2 YSYEKL. CDR3 size: 14 residues. The CDR3 nucleotides are TGCGCCAGCAGCCAGGGCAGACGCACAGATACGCAGTATTTT. Amino acid sequence: CASSQGRRTDTQYF.

The chain joins TRBV14 to TRBJ2-5; D not resolved. The germline gives CDR1 SGHDN, CDR2 FVKESK. The V end lost 1 base, the J end lost 9 bases, and 9 bases lay between the germline ends. This CDR3 has 12 amino acids. DNA for the CDR3: TGTGCCAGCAGCCAAGTGCGTGGGCCCCAGTACTTC. Encoded protein: CASSQVRGPQYF.

The CDR3 DNA reads as TGTGCCAGCAGCCGGTTGTCAACTGAAGCTTTCTTT. This translates into CASSRLSTEAFF. The chain joins TRBV7-9 to TRBJ1-1; D is undetermined. The germline CDR1 and CDR2 sequences are SEHNR and FQNEAQ (reference sequence). The CDR3 runs to 12 residues. The ends were cut back, 5 bases at V and 5 bases at J, with 9 bases in the middle.

The chain links TRBV9 to TRBJ1-1; 7 nucleotides line up with TRBD1. V shed 4 bases and J 4 bases; nucleotides not matched to a gene: 10. Per the germline V gene, CDR1 is SGDLS and CDR2 is YYNGEE. This CDR3 contains 15 residues. Here the CDR3 DNA reads TGTGCCAGCAGCCCCAGGGGGGCCGCGGGCACTGAAGCTTTCTTT. Encoded protein: CASSPRGAAGTEAFF.

For this clone: At one boundary the junction diverges from the germline segment, which might be a read error. The chain combines TRBV7-3 with TRBJ1-6; D is possibly TRBD1 (6 bases). CDR3 size: 16 residues. The germline V gene encodes CDR1 SGHTA and CDR2 FQGTGA. CDR3: CASSSREAGDNSPLHF. The CDR3 coding sequence is TGTGCCAGCAGCTCCCGCGAAGCAGGGGATAACTCACCCCTCCACTTT.

This clone showed up just once. The chain combines TRBV2 with TRBJ2-5; TRBD2 is a possible D gene (6 bases). The CDR3 covers 12 residues. Looked up from germline, CDR1 is SNHLY and CDR2 is FYNNEI. V was pared by 10 bases and J by 1 base, with 10 bases between. The CDR3 nucleotides are TGTGCCACGCGGACTACCCAAGAGACCCAGTACTTC. Its translation is CATRTTQETQYF.

The rearrangement links TRBV3-1 (or the pseudogene TRBV3-2) to TRBJ1-5; no firm D call. V was cut by 4 bases and J by 5 bases, with 15 bases left in between. This CDR3 is built from 15 residues. Germline loops: CDR1 LGHDT, CDR2 YNNKEL (reference sequence). The CDR3: CASSRGGRGYQPQHF. The CDR3 nucleotides are TGTGCCAGCAGCCGAGGAGGACGGGGTTATCAGCCCCAGCATTTT.